A single sample is the source of the 26 T cell receptor beta chains below, sequenced in a study of identical twins. TCRdb recomputed calls from the 5' RACE reads with MiXCR, one row per CDR3 protein. The data contain hundreds of thousands of distinct CDR3 sequences, less than 7% of them seen just once; the ten biggest clones take up under 2%. Sequenced material: naive T cells sorted from blood. These receptors came from a man between 18 and 35 years old in good health.

This clonotype came up many times. CDR3 sequence reads: CSVSPGGGELFF. CDR3 DNA sequence: TGCAGCGTTAGCCCGGGGGGCGGGGAGCTGTTTTTT. The gene calls are TRBV29-1 and TRBJ2-2; 7 nucleotides match TRBD2. CDR1 is SQVTM and CDR2 is ANQGSEA in the germline V gene. V trimming: 5 bases; J trimming: 7 bases; junction bases outside the gene matches: 4. The CDR3 has 12 residues.

Many counts were recorded for this clonotype. The chain is built from TRBV12-3 or TRBV12-4 and TRBJ2-1, with D hard to call. The length of the CDR3 is 11 residues. With 6 bases removed from V and 9 bases from J, the gap between germline ends came to 9 bases. The CDR3 DNA reads TGTGCCAGCAGAGCACTGGGTGAGCAGTTCTTC. Residues: CASRALGEQFF.

Notes on this clonotype: Being one base from a much bigger clone, this may be a read error. The chain employs TRBV28 and TRBJ1-1; no firm D call. V was clipped by 8 bases and J by 0 bases, with 16 bases between them. The CDR3 spans 15 residues. Germline assignment: CDR1 MDHEN and CDR2 SYDVKM. Here the CDR3 reads CASCAGTPMNTEAFF. CDR3 coding DNA: TGTGCCAGCTGCGCCGGAACCCCCATGAACACTGAAGCTTTCTTT. Supplemented by reference TRBV28 and TRBJ1-1, the full variable domain reads DVKVTQSSRYLVKRTGEKVFLECVQDMDHENMFWYRQDPGLGLRLIYFSYDVKMKEKGDIPEGYSVSREKKERFSLILESASTNQTSMYLCASCAGTPMNTEAFFGQGTRLTVV.

Many counts were recorded for this clonotype. The rearrangement uses TRBV10-3 and TRBJ2-5; 8 bases agree with TRBD2. V dropped 7 bases and J dropped 4; count of bases not matched to a gene: 5. The V gene's germline CDR1 is ENHRY and CDR2 SYGVKD. The CDR3 sequence is 13 residues long. CDR3 amino acids: CAINSGGGETQYF. CDR3 DNA sequence: TGTGCCATCAACTCGGGAGGGGGAGAGACCCAGTACTTC.

This clonotype was observed many times. This chain links TRBV7-2 with TRBJ2-3, with D perhaps matching TRBD1 (6 bases). The germline gives CDR1 SGHTA, CDR2 FQGNSA. Trimming removed 4 bases from V and 2 bases from J, with 13 bases in between. The CDR3 extends over 15 amino acids. The chain's CDR3 is CASSSLQGHTDTQYF. In DNA form, the CDR3 reads TGTGCCAGCAGCTCGTTACAGGGTCACACAGATACGCAGTATTTT.

This clonotype was counted many times. The V gene is TRBV5-1, the J gene TRBJ1-2; TRBD1 matches at 7 bases. The CDR3 is 14 amino acids. V gave up 2 bases and J gave up 7 bases; unmatched junction bases: 8. Per the germline V gene, CDR1 is SGHRS and CDR2 is YFSETQ. The CDR3 nucleotides are TGCGCCAGCAGCTTTAGAACGACAGGGAGTGGCTACACCTTC. It translates to CASSFRTTGSGYTF.

The J gene is TRBJ2-3, the V gene TRBV28; 10 bases agree with TRBD2. With V trimmed by 4 bases and J by 6 bases, 10 bases remained unmatched. The germline CDR1 and CDR2 sequences are MDHEN and SYDVKM. CDR3 length: 16 amino acids. The CDR3 nucleotides are TGTGCCAGCAGTTCCGCCGGACTAGCGGCCGCCGATACGCAGTATTTT. Its translation: CASSSAGLAAADTQYF.

This clonotype was counted ten times or more. The V gene is TRBV29-1, the J gene TRBJ2-2; TRBD2 might be the D (6 bases). The CDR3 runs 16 residues. V was clipped by 7 bases and J by 5 bases, with 23 bases between them. CDR1 SQVTM and CDR2 ANQGSEA come from the germline V gene. CDR3 in amino acids: CSAKDGGTPQTGELFF. The CDR3 DNA is TGCAGCGCTAAGGACGGCGGGACTCCTCAAACCGGGGAGCTGTTTTTT.

In this sample, this clonotype turned up many times. The CDR3 sequence: CSVEEGVFDEQYF. The CDR3 bases are TGCAGCGTTGAAGAAGGTGTTTTCGACGAGCAGTACTTC. V and J are TRBV29-1 and TRBJ2-7; D remains ambiguous. CDR3 size: 13 residues. V lost 0 bases and J lost 5, with 11 bases in between. Germline V gives CDR1 SQVTM, CDR2 ANQGSEA.

This clonotype showed up many times. The V gene is TRBV29-1, the J gene TRBJ2-3; 7 bases line up with TRBD1. This CDR3 spans 14 amino acids. CDR1 is SQVTM, CDR2 ANQGSEA, per germline. V trimming: 7 bases; J trimming: 0 bases; junction bases outside the gene matches: 7. The CDR3 spells CSASQGQSTDTQYF. Written as DNA, the CDR3 is TGCAGCGCTTCCCAGGGACAGAGCACAGATACGCAGTATTTT.

This clonotype was picked up one time. No DNA is shown, since the ends of the CDR3 on it are uncertain; the CDR3 is the one TCRdb lists. The gene calls are TRBV5-1 and TRBJ2-3; the table gives TRBD2 as D, unverified against the DNA. The CDR3 length is 13 residues, termini included. Germline-derived CDR1 and CDR2 are SGHRS and YFSETQ. CDR3 sequence reads: CASSPEVAGGSNF.

This clonotype was detected many times. This chain links TRBV29-1 with TRBJ1-4, with 7 positions matching TRBD1. Germline V lookup: CDR1 SQVTM, CDR2 ANQGSEA. This CDR3 spans 13 amino acids. The V and J ends lost 4 bases and 4 bases, in that order; junction bases with no gene match: 3. CDR3 in amino acids: CSVAGQLNEKLFF. The DNA for the CDR3 is TGCAGCGTTGCGGGACAGCTTAATGAAAAACTGTTTTTT.

This clonotype was found many times. The J gene is TRBJ2-1, the V gene TRBV7-2, with D uncertain. The CDR3 loop spans 15 amino acids. V was pared by 3 bases and J by 1 base, with 10 bases between. Germline values: CDR1 SGHTA, CDR2 FQGNSA. Here the CDR3 reads CASSFDWRSYNEQFF. The CDR3 region has the DNA TGTGCCAGCAGCTTCGACTGGCGGTCCTACAATGAGCAGTTCTTC.

The chain uses TRBV5-1 and TRBJ2-7; TRBD1 agrees at 7 bases. With V trimmed by 0 bases and J by 4 bases, 7 bases remained unmatched. The CDR3 spans 15 residues. Germline V CDR1 and CDR2: SGHRS, YFSETQ. CDR3 loop: CASSLAASGGYEQYF. The CDR3 DNA follows: TGCGCCAGCAGCTTGGCCGCCTCAGGGGGATACGAGCAGTACTTC. The full variable domain, rest sourced from reference TRBV5-1 and TRBJ2-7, is KAGVTQTPRYLIKTRGQQVTLSCSPISGHRSVSWYQQTPGQGLQFLFEYFSETQRNKGNFPGRFSGRQFSNSRSEMNVSTLELGDSALYLCASSLAASGGYEQYFGPGTRLTVT.

This clonotype was recorded a few times. The rearrangement joins TRBV19 to TRBJ1-2, with a possible D match to TRBD1 (5 bases). Per germline, CDR1 LNHDA and CDR2 SQIVND (reference sequence). V lost 8 bases to trimming and J lost 8 bases, with 15 bases between them. The length of the CDR3 is 12 residues. The CDR3 here is CASESPGFGYTF. CDR3 DNA sequence: TGTGCCAGTGAATCGCCAGGGTTCGGCTACACCTTC.

There are many counts of this clonotype. V is TRBV6-5 and J is TRBJ2-7; no clear D. The CDR3 is 15 amino acids. Looked up from germline, CDR1 is MNHEY and CDR2 is SVGAGI. The V and J ends lost 2 bases and 2 bases respectively, with 13 bases between them. The DNA for the CDR3 is TGTGCCAGCAGTTACACCTTGGCCAGACCCTACGAGCAGTACTTC. Encoded protein: CASSYTLARPYEQYF.

This clonotype showed up many times. The chain joins TRBV29-1 to TRBJ2-7; 11 bases are shared with TRBD1. V gave up 6 bases and J gave up 2 bases; unmatched junction bases: 3. The CDR3 runs to 13 residues. Germline loops: CDR1 SQVTM, CDR2 ANQGSEA. The CDR3, as DNA: TGCAGCGTGGGACAGGGGGTGCCCTACGAGCAGTACTTC. This codes for CSVGQGVPYEQYF.

This clonotype was found a few times. The chain uses TRBV7-9 and TRBJ2-5; D might be TRBD2 (6 bases). This CDR3 comprises 15 residues. Looked up from germline, CDR1 is SEHNR and CDR2 is FQNEAQ (reference sequence). Trimming removed 3 bases at V and 1 base at J, with 12 bases between. CDR3 coding DNA: TGTGCCAGCAGCTTTCTTGGTAGCGGCCAAGAGACCCAGTACTTC. This codes for CASSFLGSGQETQYF.

This clonotype turned up a few times. V is TRBV5-1 and J is TRBJ1-1; 10 positions match TRBD1. Germline trimming cut 4 bases from V and 6 bases from J; bases unmatched to any gene: 12. The germline gives CDR1 SGHRS, CDR2 YFSETQ. The CDR3 is 16 residues long. The CDR3 sequence: CASSPGQGSFRAEAFF. CDR3 sequence (DNA): TGCGCCAGCAGCCCGGGACAGGGGTCGTTTCGGGCTGAAGCTTTCTTT.

This clonotype was seen more than once but under ten times. The DNA of the CDR3 is TGTGCCAGCTCACCGGGCGTGGACAGGGCTAACTATGGCTACACCTTC. Translating gives CASSPGVDRANYGYTF. This chain connects TRBV18 to TRBJ1-2; 8 bases agree with TRBD1. There are 16 residues in the CDR3. After removal of 3 bases from V and 0 bases from J, the junction contained 6 bases not matched to a gene. Per the germline V gene, CDR1 is KGHSH and CDR2 is LQKENI.

This clonotype was seen repeatedly, ten times or more. V and J are TRBV6-2 or TRBV6-3 and TRBJ2-3, with no clear D. The germline CDR1 and CDR2 sequences are MNHEY and SVGEGT. The CDR3 has 12 residues. V gave up 4 bases and J gave up 6 bases, with 8 bases separating them. CDR3 in amino acids: CASSSLWDTQYF. The DNA for the CDR3 is TGTGCCAGCAGTTCCCTATGGGATACGCAGTATTTT.

This clonotype was counted many times. The chain has TRBV5-1 and TRBJ2-1; the D gene is possibly TRBD2 (6 bases). From germline, CDR1 is SGHRS and CDR2 YFSETQ. This CDR3 has 13 amino acids. With 0 bases removed from V and 5 bases from J, the gap between germline ends came to 6 bases. The CDR3 nucleotides are TGCGCCAGCAGCTTGGGGGAGGACAATGAGCAGTTCTTC. Translating gives CASSLGEDNEQFF.

Many counts were recorded for this clonotype. The chain uses TRBV10-2 and TRBJ2-2, with 10 bases identical to TRBD2. Trimming took 5 bases from V and 0 from J; bases not matched to a gene: 9. Germline CDR1 WSHSY, CDR2 SAAADI. CDR3 size: 18 residues. For the CDR3, the DNA is TGCGCCAGCAGTCGACCGGGACTAGCGATATCGAACACCGGGGAGCTGTTTTTT. Translated: CASSRPGLAISNTGELFF.

The gene calls are TRBV19 and TRBJ1-1, with D perhaps TRBD1 (6 bases). The CDR3 is 11 amino acids. Germline V lookup: CDR1 LNHDA, CDR2 SQIVND (reference sequence). The V gene lost 3 bases and the J gene lost 13 bases, with 12 bases spanning the gap. The CDR3 is CASSIGGGGFF. For the CDR3, the DNA is TGTGCCAGTAGTATTGGCGGGGGCGGTTTCTTT. Combining the CDR3 with reference TRBV19 and TRBJ1-1 gives the whole variable domain DGGITQSPKYLFRKEGQNVTLSCEQNLNHDAMYWYRQDPGQGLRLIYYSQIVNDFQKGDIAEGYSVSREKKESFPLTVTSAQKNPTAFYLCASSIGGGGFFGQGTRLTVV.

This clonotype has ten or more counts. V is TRBV30 and J is TRBJ2-3; 10 bases are shared with TRBD2. V trimming: 3 bases; J trimming: 2 bases; junction bases outside the gene matches: 5. Germline CDR1 is GTSNPN and CDR2 is SVGIG (reference sequence). The CDR3 extends over 15 amino acids. The CDR3 DNA reads as TGTGCCTGGAGGCCGGGACTAGCGCCCACAGATACGCAGTATTTT. It translates to CAWRPGLAPTDTQYF.

This clonotype has a count of ten or more. J is TRBJ2-3 and V is TRBV4-3, with D perhaps assigned TRBD1 or TRBD2 (5 bases each). V lost 0 bases, J lost 4 bases, and 8 bases lay in between. CDR3 length: 14 residues. CDR1 is LGHNA and CDR2 is YSLEER in the germline V gene. The CDR3: CASSQEVGADTQYF. DNA for the CDR3: TGCGCCAGCAGCCAAGAAGTGGGGGCAGATACGCAGTATTTT.